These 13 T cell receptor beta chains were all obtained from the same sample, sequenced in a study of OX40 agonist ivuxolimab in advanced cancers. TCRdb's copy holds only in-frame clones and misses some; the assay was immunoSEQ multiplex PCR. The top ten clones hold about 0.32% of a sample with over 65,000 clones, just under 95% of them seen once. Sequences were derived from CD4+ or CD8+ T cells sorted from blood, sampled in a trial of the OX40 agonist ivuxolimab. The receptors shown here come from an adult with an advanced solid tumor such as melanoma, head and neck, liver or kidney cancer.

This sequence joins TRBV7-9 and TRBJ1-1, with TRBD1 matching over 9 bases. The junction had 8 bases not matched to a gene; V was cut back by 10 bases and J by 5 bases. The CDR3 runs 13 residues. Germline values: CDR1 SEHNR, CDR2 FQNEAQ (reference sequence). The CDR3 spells CATTGQGWTEAFF. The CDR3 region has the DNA TGTGCCACCACGGGACAGGGATGGACTGAAGCTTTCTTT. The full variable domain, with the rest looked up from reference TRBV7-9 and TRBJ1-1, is DTGVSQNPRHKITKRGQNVTFRCDPISEHNRLYWYRQTLGQGPEFLTYFQNEAQLEKSRLLSDRFSAERPKGSFSTLEIQRTEQGDSAMYLCATTGQGWTEAFFGQGTRLTVV.

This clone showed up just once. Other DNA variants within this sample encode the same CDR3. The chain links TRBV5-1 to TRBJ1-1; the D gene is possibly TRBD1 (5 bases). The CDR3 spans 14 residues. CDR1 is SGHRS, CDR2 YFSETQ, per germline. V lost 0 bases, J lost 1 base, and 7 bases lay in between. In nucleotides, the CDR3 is TGCGCCAGCAGCTTGGACAGGCCGAACACTGAAGCTTTCTTT. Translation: CASSLDRPNTEAFF.

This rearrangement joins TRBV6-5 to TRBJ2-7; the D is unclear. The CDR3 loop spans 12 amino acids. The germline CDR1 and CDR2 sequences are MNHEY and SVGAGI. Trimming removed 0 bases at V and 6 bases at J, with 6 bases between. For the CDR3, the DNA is TGTGCCAGCAGTTACTCGGCGCTCGAGCAGTACTTC. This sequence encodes CASSYSALEQYF.

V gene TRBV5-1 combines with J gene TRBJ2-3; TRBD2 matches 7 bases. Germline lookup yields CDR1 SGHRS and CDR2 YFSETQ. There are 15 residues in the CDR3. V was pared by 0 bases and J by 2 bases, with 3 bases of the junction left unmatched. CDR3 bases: TGCGCCAGCAGCTTGGCAGCGGGGACCACAGATACGCAGTATTTT. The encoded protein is CASSLAAGTTDTQYF.

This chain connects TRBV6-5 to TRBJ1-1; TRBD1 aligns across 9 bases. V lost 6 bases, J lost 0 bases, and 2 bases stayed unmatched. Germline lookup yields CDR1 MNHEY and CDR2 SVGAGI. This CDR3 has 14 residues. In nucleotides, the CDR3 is TGTGCCAGCAGCTGGACAGGGGTGAACACTGAAGCTTTCTTT. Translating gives CASSWTGVNTEAFF.

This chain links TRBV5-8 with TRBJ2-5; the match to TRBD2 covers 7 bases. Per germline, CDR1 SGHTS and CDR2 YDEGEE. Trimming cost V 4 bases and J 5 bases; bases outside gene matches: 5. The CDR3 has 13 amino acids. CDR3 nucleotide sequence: TGTGCCAGCAGCGGTGGGGGGGTGGAGACCCAGTACTTC. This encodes CASSGGGVETQYF.

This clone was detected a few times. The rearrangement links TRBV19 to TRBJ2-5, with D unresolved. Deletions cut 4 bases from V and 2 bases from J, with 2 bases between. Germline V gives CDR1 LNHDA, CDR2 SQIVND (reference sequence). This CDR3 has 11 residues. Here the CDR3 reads CASSTQETQYF. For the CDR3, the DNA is TGTGCCAGTAGTACACAAGAGACCCAGTACTTC.

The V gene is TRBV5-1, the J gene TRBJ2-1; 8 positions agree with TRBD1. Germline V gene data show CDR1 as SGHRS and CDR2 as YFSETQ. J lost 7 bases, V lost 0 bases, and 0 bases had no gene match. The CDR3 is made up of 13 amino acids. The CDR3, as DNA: TGCGCCAGCAGCTTGGGGGACAGGAATGAGCAGTTCTTC. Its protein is CASSLGDRNEQFF.

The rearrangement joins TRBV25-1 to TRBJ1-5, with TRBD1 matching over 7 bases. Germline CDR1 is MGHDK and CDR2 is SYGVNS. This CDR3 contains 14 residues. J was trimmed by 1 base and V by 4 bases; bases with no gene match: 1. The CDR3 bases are TGTGCCAGCAGTGTGACAGGGAGCAATCAGCCCCAGCATTTT. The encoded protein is CASSVTGSNQPQHF.

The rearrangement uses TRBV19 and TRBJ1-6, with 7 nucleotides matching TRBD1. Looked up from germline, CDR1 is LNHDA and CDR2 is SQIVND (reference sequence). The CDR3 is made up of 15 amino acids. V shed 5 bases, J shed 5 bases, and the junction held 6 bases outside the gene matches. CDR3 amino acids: CASSEQGQHNSPLHF. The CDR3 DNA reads TGTGCCAGTAGTGAACAGGGGCAGCATAATTCACCCCTCCACTTT.

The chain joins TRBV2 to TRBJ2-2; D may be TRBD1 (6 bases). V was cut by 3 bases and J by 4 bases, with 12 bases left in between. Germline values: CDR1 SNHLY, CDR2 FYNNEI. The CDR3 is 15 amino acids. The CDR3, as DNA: TGTGCCAGCAGTGAGGTGGGGGCAGGCACCGGGGAGCTGTTTTTT. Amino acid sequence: CASSEVGAGTGELFF. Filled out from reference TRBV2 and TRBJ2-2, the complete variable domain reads EPEVTQTPSHQVTQMGQEVILRCVPISNHLYFYWYRQILGQKVEFLVSFYNNEISEKSEIFDDQFSVERPDGSNFTLKIRSTKLEDSAMYFCASSEVGAGTGELFFGEGSRLTVL.

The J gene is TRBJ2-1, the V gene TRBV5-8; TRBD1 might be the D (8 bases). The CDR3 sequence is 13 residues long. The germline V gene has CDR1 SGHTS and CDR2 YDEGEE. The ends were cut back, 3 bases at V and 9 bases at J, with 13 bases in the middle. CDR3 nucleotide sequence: TGTGCCAGCAGCTCACAGGGGGGGGCTGAGCAGTTCTTC. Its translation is CASSSQGGAEQFF.

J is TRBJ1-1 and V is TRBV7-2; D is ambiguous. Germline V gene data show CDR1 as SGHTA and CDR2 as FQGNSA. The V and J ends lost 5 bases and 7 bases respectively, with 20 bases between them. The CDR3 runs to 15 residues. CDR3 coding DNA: TGTGCCAGCAGCGTAACGGGCCATAGTTACGGTGAAGCTTTCTTT. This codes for CASSVTGHSYGEAFF. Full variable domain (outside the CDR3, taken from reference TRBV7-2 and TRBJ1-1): GAGVSQSPSNKVTEKGKDVELRCDPISGHTALYWYRQSLGQGLEFLIYFQGNSAPDKSGLPSDRFSAERTGGSVSTLTIQRTQQEDSAVYLCASSVTGHSYGEAFFGQGTRLTVV.